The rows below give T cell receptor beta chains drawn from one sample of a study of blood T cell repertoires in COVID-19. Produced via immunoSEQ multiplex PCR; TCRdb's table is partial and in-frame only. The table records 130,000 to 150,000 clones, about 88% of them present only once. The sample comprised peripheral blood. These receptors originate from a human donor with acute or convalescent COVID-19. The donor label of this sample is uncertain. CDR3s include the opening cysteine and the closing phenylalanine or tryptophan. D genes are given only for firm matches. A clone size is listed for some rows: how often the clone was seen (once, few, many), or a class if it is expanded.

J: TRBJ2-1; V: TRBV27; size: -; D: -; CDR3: CASSLKPPVVAVNEQFF; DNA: TGTGCCAGCAGTTTAAAACCCCCGGTGGTAGCCGTTAATGAGCAGTTCTTC
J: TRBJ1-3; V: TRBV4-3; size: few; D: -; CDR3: CASSQDQVASSGNTIYF; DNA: TGCGCCAGCAGCCAAGATCAGGTTGCGAGCTCTGGAAACACCATATATTTT
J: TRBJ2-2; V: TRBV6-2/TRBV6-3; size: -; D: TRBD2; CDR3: CASSYSRSASGTGELFF; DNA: TGTGCCAGCAGTTACTCCCGGAGTGCTAGCGGGACCGGGGAGCTGTTTTTT
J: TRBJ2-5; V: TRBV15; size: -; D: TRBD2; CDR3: CATSRSWTSRNKETQYF; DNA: TGTGCCACCAGCAGATCATGGACTAGTAGGAACAAAGAGACCCAGTACTTC
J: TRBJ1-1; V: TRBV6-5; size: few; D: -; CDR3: CASSYPRGGTNTEAFF; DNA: TGTGCCAGCAGTTACCCCCGGGGAGGGACGAACACTGAAGCTTTCTTT
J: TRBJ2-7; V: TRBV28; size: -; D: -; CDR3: CASSFPAGLYEQYF; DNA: TGTGCCAGCAGTTTTCCAGCAGGGCTTTACGAGCAGTACTTC
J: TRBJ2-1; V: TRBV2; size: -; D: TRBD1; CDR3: CASSHPGQGRGLFF; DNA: TGTGCCAGCAGCCATCCGGGACAGGGGCGAGGTCTGTTCTTC
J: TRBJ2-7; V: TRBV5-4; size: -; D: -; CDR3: CASSFAGSISYEQYF; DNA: TGTGCCAGCAGCTTTGCAGGTAGTATTTCCTACGAGCAGTACTTC
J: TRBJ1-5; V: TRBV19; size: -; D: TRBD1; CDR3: CASRTGDYQPQHF; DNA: TGTGCCAGTAGGACAGGGGATTATCAGCCCCAGCATTTT
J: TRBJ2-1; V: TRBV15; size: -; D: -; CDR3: CATSSNQGWSSYNEQFF; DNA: TGTGCCACCAGCAGTAATCAGGGATGGAGCTCCTACAATGAGCAGTTCTTC
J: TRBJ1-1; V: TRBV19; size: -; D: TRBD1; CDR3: CASSNRGEGTEAFF; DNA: TGTGCCAGTAGTAACAGGGGGGAAGGCACTGAAGCTTTCTTT
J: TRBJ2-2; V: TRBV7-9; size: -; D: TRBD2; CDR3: CASSLPRGRGRGTGELFF; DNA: TGTGCCAGCAGCCTACCCCGGGGGAGGGGAAGAGGCACCGGGGAGCTGTTTTTT
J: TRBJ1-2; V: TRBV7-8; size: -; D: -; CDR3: CASSLDRIANYGYTF; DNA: TGTGCCAGCAGCTTAGACAGGATAGCTAACTATGGCTACACCTTC
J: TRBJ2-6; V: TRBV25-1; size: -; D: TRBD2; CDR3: CASSELAGAGANVLTF; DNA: TGTGCCAGCAGTGAGTTAGCGGGTGCGGGGGCCAACGTCCTGACTTTC
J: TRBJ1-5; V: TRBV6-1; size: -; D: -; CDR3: CASSLRVSDQPQHF; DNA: TGTGCCAGCAGTCTCCGGGTGTCCGATCAGCCCCAGCATTTT
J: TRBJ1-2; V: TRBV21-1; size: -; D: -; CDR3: CASSSPGQPNYGYTF; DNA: TGTGCCAGCAGCTCACCGGGACAGCCAAACTATGGCTACACCTTC
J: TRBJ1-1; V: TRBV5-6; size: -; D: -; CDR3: CASSSTREWGRSNTEAFF; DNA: TGTGCCAGCAGCTCAACCCGTGAGTGGGGGCGGTCGAACACTGAAGCTTTCTTT